This T cell receptor (beta chain) stems from a study of blood T cells in healthy people across ages. This clonotype was seen more than once but under ten times. CDR1 is SSHAT and CDR2 is FNYEAQ in the germline V gene (reference sequence). This CDR3 comprises 11 residues. It was with a sample-barcoded 5' primer and a J-beta primer mix that a second PCR of about 6 to 12 cycles was run. TCRdb called the 5' RACE reads again in MiXCR, with one record for every CDR3 protein. The profile covers some 900,000 distinct CDR3 sequences, with around 48% appearing a single time and 10% to 15% taken by the ten largest.

The material sequenced was blood. V and J are TRBV7-7 and TRBJ2-5; the D gene is possibly TRBD2 (6 bases). The source is a man under 40 in good health. CDR3 bases: TGTGCTAGCGCTGGAGGGGAGACCCAGTACTTC. It yields the protein CASAGGETQYF.